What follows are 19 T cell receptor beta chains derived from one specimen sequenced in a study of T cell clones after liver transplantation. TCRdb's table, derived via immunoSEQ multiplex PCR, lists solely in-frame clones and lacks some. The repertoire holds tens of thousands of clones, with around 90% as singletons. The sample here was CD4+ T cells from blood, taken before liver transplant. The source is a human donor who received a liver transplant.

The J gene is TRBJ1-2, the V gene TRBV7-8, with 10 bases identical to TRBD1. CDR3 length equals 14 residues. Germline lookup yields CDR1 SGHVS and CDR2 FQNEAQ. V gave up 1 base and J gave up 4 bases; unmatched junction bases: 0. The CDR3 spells CASSLGDRGYGYTF. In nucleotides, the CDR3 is TGTGCCAGCAGCTTAGGGGACAGGGGCTATGGCTACACCTTC. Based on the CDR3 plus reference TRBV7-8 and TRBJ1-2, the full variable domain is GAGVSQSPRYKVAKRGQDVALRCDPISGHVSLFWYQQALGQGPEFLTYFQNEAQLDKSGLPSDRFFAERPEGSVSTLKIQRTQQEDSAVYLCASSLGDRGYGYTFGSGTRLTVV.

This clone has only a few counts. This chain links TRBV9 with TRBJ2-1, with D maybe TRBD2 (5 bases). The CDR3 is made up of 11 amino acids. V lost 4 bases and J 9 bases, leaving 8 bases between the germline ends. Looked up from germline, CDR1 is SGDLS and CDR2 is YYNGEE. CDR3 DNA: TGTGCCAGCAGCACACGGGGTGAGCAGTTCTTC. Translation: CASSTRGEQFF.

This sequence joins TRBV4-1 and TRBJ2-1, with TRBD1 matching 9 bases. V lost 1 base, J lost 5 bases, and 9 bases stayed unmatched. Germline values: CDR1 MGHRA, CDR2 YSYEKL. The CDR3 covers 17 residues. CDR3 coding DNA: TGCGCCAGCAGCCAAGGACTGGACAGGGGAGGGGACAATGAGCAGTTCTTC. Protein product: CASSQGLDRGGDNEQFF.

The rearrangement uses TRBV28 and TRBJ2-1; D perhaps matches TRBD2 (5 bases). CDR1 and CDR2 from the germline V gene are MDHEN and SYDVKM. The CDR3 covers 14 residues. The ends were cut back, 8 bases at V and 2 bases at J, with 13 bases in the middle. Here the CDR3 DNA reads TGTGCCAGCCGGGGTGGCGGACCCTACAATGAGCAGTTCTTC. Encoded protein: CASRGGGPYNEQFF.

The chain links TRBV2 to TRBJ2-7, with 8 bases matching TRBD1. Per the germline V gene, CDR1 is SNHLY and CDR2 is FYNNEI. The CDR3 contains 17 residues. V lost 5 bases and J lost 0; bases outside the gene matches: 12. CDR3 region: CASSISRQGSSSYEQYF. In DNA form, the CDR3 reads TGTGCCAGCAGTATTTCACGACAGGGGTCGAGCTCCTACGAGCAGTACTTC.

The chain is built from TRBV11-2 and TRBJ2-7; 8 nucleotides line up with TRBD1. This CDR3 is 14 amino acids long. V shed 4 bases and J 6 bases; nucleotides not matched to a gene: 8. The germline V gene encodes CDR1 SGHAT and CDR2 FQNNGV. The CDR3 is CASSYLRGQGEQYF. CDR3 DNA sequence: TGTGCCAGCAGCTACCTCAGGGGGCAGGGCGAGCAGTACTTC.

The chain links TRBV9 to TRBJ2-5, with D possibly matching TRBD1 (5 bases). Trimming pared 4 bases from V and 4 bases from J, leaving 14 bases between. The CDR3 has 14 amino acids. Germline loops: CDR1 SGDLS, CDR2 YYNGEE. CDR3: CASSLDQGRETQYF. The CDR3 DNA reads TGTGCCAGCAGCCTTGATCAGGGTCGAGAGACCCAGTACTTC.

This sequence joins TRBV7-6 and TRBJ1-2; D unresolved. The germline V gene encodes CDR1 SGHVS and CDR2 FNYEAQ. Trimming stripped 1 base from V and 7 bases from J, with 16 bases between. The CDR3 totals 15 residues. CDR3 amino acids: CASSLGRNARVGYTF. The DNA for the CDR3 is TGTGCCAGCAGCTTAGGACGGAACGCGCGGGTTGGCTACACCTTC.

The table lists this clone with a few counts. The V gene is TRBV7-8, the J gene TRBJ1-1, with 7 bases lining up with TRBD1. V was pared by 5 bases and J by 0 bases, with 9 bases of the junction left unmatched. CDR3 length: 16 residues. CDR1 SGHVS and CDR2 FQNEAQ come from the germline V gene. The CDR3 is CASSTPRGAMNTEAFF. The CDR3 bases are TGTGCCAGCAGCACTCCCAGGGGGGCTATGAACACTGAAGCTTTCTTT.

The CDR3 protein is CAWSVSPYEQYF. CDR3 in DNA: TGTGCCTGGAGTGTCAGCCCCTACGAGCAGTACTTC. The rearrangement uses TRBV30 and TRBJ2-7; D is unclear. V lost 0 bases, J lost 2 bases, and 5 bases lay in between. This CDR3 is 12 amino acids long. The germline CDR1 and CDR2 sequences are GTSNPN and SVGIG (reference sequence).

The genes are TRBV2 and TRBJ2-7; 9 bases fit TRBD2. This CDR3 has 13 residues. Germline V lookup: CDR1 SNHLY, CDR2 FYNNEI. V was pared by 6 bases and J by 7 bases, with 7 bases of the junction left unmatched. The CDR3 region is CASSAGGIWEQYF. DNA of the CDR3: TGTGCCAGCAGCGCGGGGGGGATTTGGGAGCAGTACTTC. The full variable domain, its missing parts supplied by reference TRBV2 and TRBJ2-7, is EPEVTQTPSHQVTQMGQEVILRCVPISNHLYFYWYRQILGQKVEFLVSFYNNEISEKSEIFDDQFSVERPDGSNFTLKIRSTKLEDSAMYFCASSAGGIWEQYFGPGTRLTVT.

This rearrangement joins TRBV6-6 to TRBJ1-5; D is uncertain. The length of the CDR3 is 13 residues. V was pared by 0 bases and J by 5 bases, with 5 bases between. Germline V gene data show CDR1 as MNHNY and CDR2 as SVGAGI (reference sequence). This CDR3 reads CASSYSVDQPQHF. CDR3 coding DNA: TGTGCCAGCAGTTACTCGGTGGATCAGCCCCAGCATTTT.

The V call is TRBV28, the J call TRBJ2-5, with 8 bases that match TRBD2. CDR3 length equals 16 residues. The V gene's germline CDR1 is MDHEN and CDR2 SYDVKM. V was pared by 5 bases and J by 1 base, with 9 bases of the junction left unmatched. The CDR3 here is CASSPLGLAVQETQYF. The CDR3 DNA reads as TGTGCCAGCAGTCCCCTCGGACTAGCTGTCCAAGAGACCCAGTACTTC.

The DNA for the CDR3 is TGCGCCAGCAGCTTTGGCGGGAGGGCCCCTAGCACAGATACGCAGTATTTT. This gives the protein CASSFGGRAPSTDTQYF. V gene TRBV5-1 combines with J gene TRBJ2-3; 9 bases line up with TRBD2. This CDR3 spans 17 amino acids. Trimming took 2 bases from V and 0 from J; bases not matched to a gene: 7. Germline V CDR1 and CDR2: SGHRS, YFSETQ. Looking up the rest from reference TRBV5-1 and TRBJ2-3 gives the full variable domain: KAGVTQTPRYLIKTRGQQVTLSCSPISGHRSVSWYQQTPGQGLQFLFEYFSETQRNKGNFPGRFSGRQFSNSRSEMNVSTLELGDSALYLCASSFGGRAPSTDTQYFGPGTRLTVL.

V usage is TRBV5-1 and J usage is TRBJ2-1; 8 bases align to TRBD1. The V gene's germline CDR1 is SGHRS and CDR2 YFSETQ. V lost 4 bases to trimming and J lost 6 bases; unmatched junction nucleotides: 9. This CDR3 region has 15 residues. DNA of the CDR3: TGCGCCAGCAGCATAACGGACAGGGCCCTCAATGAGCAGTTCTTC. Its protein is CASSITDRALNEQFF. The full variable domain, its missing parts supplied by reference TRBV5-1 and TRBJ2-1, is KAGVTQTPRYLIKTRGQQVTLSCSPISGHRSVSWYQQTPGQGLQFLFEYFSETQRNKGNFPGRFSGRQFSNSRSEMNVSTLELGDSALYLCASSITDRALNEQFFGPGTRLTVL.

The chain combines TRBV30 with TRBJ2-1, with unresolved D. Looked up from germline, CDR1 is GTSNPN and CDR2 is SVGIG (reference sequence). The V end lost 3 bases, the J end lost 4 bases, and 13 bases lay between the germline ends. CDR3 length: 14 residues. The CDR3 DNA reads TGTGCCTGGAGGAAACGGAACGGGTACAATGAGCAGTTCTTC. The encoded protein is CAWRKRNGYNEQFF. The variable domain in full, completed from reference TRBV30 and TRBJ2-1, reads SQTIHQWPATLVQPVGSPLSLECTVEGTSNPNLYWYRQAAGRGLQLLFYSVGIGQISSEVPQNLSASRPQDRQFILSSKKLLLSDSGFYLCAWRKRNGYNEQFFGPGTRLTVL.

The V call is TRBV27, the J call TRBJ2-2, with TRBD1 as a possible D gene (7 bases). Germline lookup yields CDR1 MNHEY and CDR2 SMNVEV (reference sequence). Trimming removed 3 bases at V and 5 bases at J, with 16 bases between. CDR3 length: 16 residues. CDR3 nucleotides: TGTGCCAGCAGTTTCGGTGCGGGACAGAGGACCGGGGAGCTGTTTTTT. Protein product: CASSFGAGQRTGELFF.

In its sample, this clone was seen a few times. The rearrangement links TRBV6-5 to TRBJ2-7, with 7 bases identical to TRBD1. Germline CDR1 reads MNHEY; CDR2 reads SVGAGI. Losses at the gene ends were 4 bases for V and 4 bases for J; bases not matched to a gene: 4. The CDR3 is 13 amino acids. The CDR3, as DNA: TGTGCCAGCAGTTCAGTGACAGGGTACGAGCAGTACTTC. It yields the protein CASSSVTGYEQYF.

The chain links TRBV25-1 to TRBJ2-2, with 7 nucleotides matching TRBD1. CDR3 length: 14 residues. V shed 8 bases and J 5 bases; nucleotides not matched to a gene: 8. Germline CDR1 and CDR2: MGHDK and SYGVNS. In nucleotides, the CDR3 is TGTGCCAGCGGACGACAGGGTAATACCGGGGAGCTGTTTTTT. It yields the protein CASGRQGNTGELFF. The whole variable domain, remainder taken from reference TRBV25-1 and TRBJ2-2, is EADIYQTPRYLVIGTGKKITLECSQTMGHDKMYWYQQDPGMELHLIHYSYGVNSTEKGDLSSESTVSRIRTEHFPLTLESARPSHTSQYLCASGRQGNTGELFFGEGSRLTVL.